Listed below are T cell receptor beta chains from one sample, sequenced in a study of T cell responses to AZD1222 COVID-19 vaccine. Measured with immunoSEQ multiplex PCR; TCRdb has only the in-frame clones, and not every one. In the table there are 130,000 to 150,000 clones, approximately 91% of which are singletons. This specimen consisted of peripheral blood, obtained 28 days after the second dose of the MenACWY control vaccine. The receptors were gathered from an adult who received the MenACWY meningococcal vaccine as a control. Each CDR3 is given with its conserved first and last residue. Fields, in order: J gene, V gene, CDR3 protein.

j_call: TRBJ1-5; v_call: TRBV28; cdr3_aa: CASSLVPRGTQPQHF
j_call: TRBJ2-1; v_call: TRBV7-9; cdr3_aa: CASSPPRGTGGAINEQFF
j_call: TRBJ1-2; v_call: TRBV3-1/TRBV3-2; cdr3_aa: CASSLGLVYGYTF
j_call: TRBJ2-7; v_call: TRBV4-3; cdr3_aa: CASSPGQGKYEQYF
j_call: TRBJ2-2; v_call: TRBV24-1; cdr3_aa: CASTGTTNTGELFF
j_call: TRBJ2-1; v_call: TRBV11-3; cdr3_aa: CASSSGTSGGLGWFF
j_call: TRBJ1-1; v_call: TRBV7-9; cdr3_aa: CASGGSGASTMNTEAFF
j_call: TRBJ2-2; v_call: TRBV6-2/TRBV6-3; cdr3_aa: CASSYSILRSGINTGELFF
j_call: TRBJ1-3; v_call: TRBV6-5; cdr3_aa: CASSGQADSGNTIYF
j_call: TRBJ1-6; v_call: TRBV5-1; cdr3_aa: CASSWDRNNSPLHF
j_call: TRBJ1-3; v_call: TRBV7-8; cdr3_aa: CASSLRRSISGNTIYF
j_call: TRBJ1-6; v_call: TRBV30; cdr3_aa: CAWSVQGAPNSPLHF
j_call: TRBJ1-1; v_call: TRBV7-9; cdr3_aa: CASSLSGYDTEAFF